This TCR beta chain was captured in a study of shared clonotypes between healthy human individuals. Generated by immunoSEQ multiplex PCR, the TCRdb table keeps only in-frame clones and is missing some. The sample shows 980,000 or so clones, approximately 80% of them seen only once. V shed 5 bases and J shed 2 bases, with 15 bases lying between them. The CDR3 is 15 amino acids. Germline CDR1 reads SGHAT; CDR2 reads FQNNGV. Sequenced material: memory CD4+ T cells sorted from blood. Subset reported: CD45RA-negative fraction. The sequence derives from a man aged 18 to 30 in good health. The chain carries TRBV11-2 and TRBJ2-5, with no clear D. CDR3 sequence reads: CASSQSPQVQETQYF. The CDR3 coding sequence is TGTGCCAGCAGCCAAAGCCCCCAGGTTCAAGAGACCCAGTACTTC.